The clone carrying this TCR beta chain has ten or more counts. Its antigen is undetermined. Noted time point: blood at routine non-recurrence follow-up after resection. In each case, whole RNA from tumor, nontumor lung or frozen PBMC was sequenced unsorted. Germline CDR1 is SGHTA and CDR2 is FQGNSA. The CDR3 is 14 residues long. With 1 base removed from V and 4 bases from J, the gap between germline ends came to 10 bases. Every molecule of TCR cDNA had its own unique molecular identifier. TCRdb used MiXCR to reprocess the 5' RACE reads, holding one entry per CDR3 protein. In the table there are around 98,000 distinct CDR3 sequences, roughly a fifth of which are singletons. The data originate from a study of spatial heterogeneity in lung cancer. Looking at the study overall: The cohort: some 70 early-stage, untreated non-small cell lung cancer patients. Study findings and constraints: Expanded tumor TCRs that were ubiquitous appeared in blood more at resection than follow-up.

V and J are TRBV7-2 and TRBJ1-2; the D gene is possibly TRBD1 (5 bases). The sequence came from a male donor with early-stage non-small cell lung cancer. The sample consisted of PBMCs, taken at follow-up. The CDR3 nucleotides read TGTGCCAGCAGCTTAGATCAGGGTAGCTATGGCTACACCTTC. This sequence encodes CASSLDQGSYGYTF.